Following are 22 T cell receptor beta chains from one sample sequenced in a study of blood T cell repertoires in COVID-19. Some clones are missing from TCRdb's copy, which holds only in-frame ones; the method was immunoSEQ multiplex PCR. The sample yields under 250,000 clones, roughly 88% seen once. The sample was peripheral blood. The receptor source for this set is a man aged 40-49 years with acute or convalescent COVID-19.

This rearrangement joins TRBV7-3 to TRBJ2-5, with a weak D call TRBD1 (5 bases). Germline CDR1 and CDR2: SGHTA and FQGTGA. V was pared by 2 bases and J by 5 bases, with 15 bases between. The length of the CDR3 is 15 residues. Here the CDR3 reads CASSLSQGGQETQYF. CDR3 coding DNA: TGTGCCAGCAGCTTATCGCAGGGCGGCCAGGAGACCCAGTACTTC. Together with reference TRBV7-3 and TRBJ2-5, the CDR3 gives the full variable domain: GAGVSQTPSNKVTEKGKYVELRCDPISGHTALYWYRQSLGQGPEFLIYFQGTGAADDSGLPNDRFFAVRPEGSVSTLKIQRTERGDSAVYLCASSLSQGGQETQYFGPGTRLLVL.

J is TRBJ1-2 and V is TRBV30; possible D gene TRBD1, 5 bases. The ends were cut back, 0 bases at V and 7 bases at J, with 12 bases in the middle. In germline, CDR1 is GTSNPN, CDR2 SVGIG (reference sequence). CDR3 length: 13 amino acids. CDR3 amino acids: CAWSVGALAGYTF. The CDR3 DNA reads TGTGCCTGGAGTGTTGGGGCTCTGGCTGGCTACACCTTC.

The chain recombines TRBV5-1 with TRBJ1-2; 7 bases are a match to TRBD1. V lost 3 bases, J lost 4 bases, and 12 bases stayed unmatched. Per germline, CDR1 SGHRS and CDR2 YFSETQ. The CDR3 is made up of 16 amino acids. The CDR3 DNA reads as TGCGCCAGCAGCTGGAGCCCGGGACAGATTAGCTATGGCTACACCTTC. Translation: CASSWSPGQISYGYTF.

V and J are TRBV7-8 and TRBJ1-5; D gene uncertain. From germline, CDR1 is SGHVS and CDR2 FQNEAQ. V was pared by 1 base and J by 3 bases, with 13 bases between. This CDR3 is built from 16 residues. CDR3 nucleotide sequence: TGTGCCAGCAGCTTAGTGCGACTGCAATCCAATCAGCCCCAGCATTTT. Its protein product is CASSLVRLQSNQPQHF.

The chain combines TRBV29-1 with TRBJ2-5; TRBD2 agrees at 13 bases. The germline V gene encodes CDR1 SQVTM and CDR2 ANQGSEA. V dropped 4 bases and J dropped 5; count of bases not matched to a gene: 1. The CDR3 has 13 residues. CDR3 DNA sequence: TGCAGCGTTGGGACTAGCGGGAGTGAGACCCAGTACTTC. Its translation: CSVGTSGSETQYF.

This clone was observed a handful of times. Other DNA sequences in this sample translate to the same CDR3. This chain links TRBV18 with TRBJ1-5, with 9 bases identical to TRBD1. The trim removed 2 bases at V and 1 base at J, leaving 0 bases unmatched. Germline lookup yields CDR1 KGHSH and CDR2 LQKENI. The CDR3 consists of 15 residues. The CDR3: CASSPGTGSNQPQHF. In DNA form, the CDR3 reads TGTGCCAGCTCACCAGGGACAGGGAGCAATCAGCCCCAGCATTTT.

This sequence joins TRBV7-2 and TRBJ2-5, with D uncertain. Germline CDR1 reads SGHTA; CDR2 reads FQGNSA. The CDR3 covers 14 residues. Trimming pared 2 bases from V and 2 bases from J, leaving 9 bases between. CDR3 protein: CASSLRGDQETQYF. The CDR3 nucleotides are TGTGCCAGCAGCTTACGAGGAGATCAAGAGACCCAGTACTTC. Drawing the rest from reference TRBV7-2 and TRBJ2-5, the complete variable domain is GAGVSQSPSNKVTEKGKDVELRCDPISGHTALYWYRQSLGQGLEFLIYFQGNSAPDKSGLPSDRFSAERTGGSVSTLTIQRTQQEDSAVYLCASSLRGDQETQYFGPGTRLLVL.

The CDR3 sequence: CASSDPGQGGGTQYF. CDR3 DNA: TGTGCCAGCAGTGACCCTGGACAGGGGGGAGGCACCCAGTACTTC. The rearrangement uses TRBV6-1 and TRBJ2-5, with 10 bases fitting TRBD1. The CDR3 sequence is 15 residues long. V was pared by 3 bases and J by 8 bases, with 9 bases of the junction left unmatched. CDR1 and CDR2 from the germline V gene are MNHNS and SASEGT.

The V call is TRBV7-8, the J call TRBJ2-7; 10 bases agree with TRBD2. CDR3 length: 16 residues. Germline V lookup: CDR1 SGHVS, CDR2 FQNEAQ. The junction had 8 bases not matched to a gene; V was cut back by 5 bases and J by 1 base. The CDR3 region is CASSPSGRASSYEQYF. DNA of the CDR3: TGTGCCAGCAGCCCAAGCGGGAGGGCCAGTTCCTACGAGCAGTACTTC.

The chain links TRBV5-6 to TRBJ2-1; 8 bases align to TRBD2. V gave up 2 bases and J gave up 3 bases; unmatched junction bases: 4. Germline CDR1 is SGHDT and CDR2 is YYEEEE. The CDR3 runs to 15 residues. As DNA, the CDR3 is TGTGCCAGCAGCTTACGACTAGCGTTCTACAATGAGCAGTTCTTC. It translates to CASSLRLAFYNEQFF.

This chain uses TRBV2 with TRBJ2-5, with D hard to call. CDR1 SNHLY and CDR2 FYNNEI come from the germline V gene. V dropped 5 bases and J dropped 3 bases, with 22 bases sitting between them. This CDR3 contains 17 residues. The CDR3 region is CASSLCEAIRKKETQYF. CDR3 bases: TGTGCCAGCAGTCTGTGCGAGGCGATAAGAAAGAAAGAGACCCAGTACTTC. Complete variable domain (other parts from reference TRBV2 and TRBJ2-5): EPEVTQTPSHQVTQMGQEVILRCVPISNHLYFYWYRQILGQKVEFLVSFYNNEISEKSEIFDDQFSVERPDGSNFTLKIRSTKLEDSAMYFCASSLCEAIRKKETQYFGPGTRLLVL.

The V call is TRBV11-3, the J call TRBJ1-1, with unresolved D. V was clipped by 8 bases and J by 5 bases, with 12 bases between them. The CDR3 has 12 amino acids. Germline CDR1 reads SGHNT; CDR2 reads YENEEA. The CDR3 protein is CASGNRDTEAFF. In DNA, the CDR3 is TGTGCCAGCGGGAATCGGGATACTGAAGCTTTCTTT.

The V call is TRBV18, the J call TRBJ2-1, with 13 positions matching TRBD2. The CDR3 runs to 17 residues. Germline CDR1 and CDR2: KGHSH and LQKENI. The J segment lost 6 bases and the V segment lost 4 bases, leaving 9 bases of the junction unmatched. CDR3 sequence: CASSLETGTSGVNEQFF. The CDR3 bases are TGTGCCAGCTCACTCGAGACCGGGACTAGCGGGGTCAATGAGCAGTTCTTC.

The chain links TRBV7-2 to TRBJ2-1, with a tentative D call TRBD2 (5 bases). Looked up from germline, CDR1 is SGHTA and CDR2 is FQGNSA. With 7 bases removed from V and 1 base from J, the gap between germline ends came to 20 bases. The CDR3 spans 17 residues. DNA of the CDR3: TGTGCCAGCACCCCCGCGGGCGGAGGCCAGTCCTACAATGAGCAGTTCTTC. Protein sequence: CASTPAGGGQSYNEQFF.

The chain links TRBV4-3 to TRBJ1-1; D is perhaps TRBD1 (5 bases). The CDR3 has 14 amino acids. From germline, CDR1 is LGHNA and CDR2 YSLEER. V lost 4 bases to trimming and J lost 1 base, with 10 bases between them. CDR3 region: CASSPGQTNTEAFF. For the CDR3, the DNA is TGCGCCAGCAGCCCTGGACAAACGAACACTGAAGCTTTCTTT.

The gene calls are TRBV7-9 and TRBJ1-3; possibly TRBD1 for D (5 bases). Trimming took off 5 bases at V and 0 bases at J, with 14 bases between the two ends. Germline V gives CDR1 SEHNR, CDR2 FQNEAQ (reference sequence). This CDR3 contains 16 residues. As DNA, the CDR3 is TGTGCCAGCAGCCCCCCCTTGGGGCCCTCTGGAAACACCATATATTTT. This gives the protein CASSPPLGPSGNTIYF. Together with reference TRBV7-9 and TRBJ1-3, the CDR3 gives the full variable domain: DTGVSQNPRHKITKRGQNVTFRCDPISEHNRLYWYRQTLGQGPEFLTYFQNEAQLEKSRLLSDRFSAERPKGSFSTLEIQRTEQGDSAMYLCASSPPLGPSGNTIYFGEGSWLTVV.

The CDR3 nucleotides are TGCGCCAGCAGTCAATCGATAGGGACAGGGTGCTACGAGCAGTACTTC. It translates to CASSQSIGTGCYEQYF. This rearrangement joins TRBV23-1 to TRBJ2-7; TRBD1 matches 9 bases. Being an ORF, TRBV23-1 has a function that is uncertain. The CDR3 consists of 16 residues. V lost 0 bases and J lost 3; bases outside the gene matches: 6.

CDR3 amino acids: CASKGPGQGMSEQFF. The CDR3, as DNA: TGTGCCAGTAAGGGCCCGGGACAGGGTATGAGTGAGCAGTTCTTC. The chain joins TRBV19 to TRBJ2-1, with 9 bases aligning to TRBD1. Germline V gives CDR1 LNHDA, CDR2 SQIVND (reference sequence). J gave up 9 bases and V 7 bases, and 13 bases lay outside the gene matches. This CDR3 has 15 amino acids.

The chain employs TRBV3-1 (or the pseudogene TRBV3-2) and TRBJ2-7; D ambiguous. Trimming left V 4 bases short and J 0 bases short, with 7 bases between. CDR3 size: 13 residues. From germline, CDR1 is LGHDT and CDR2 YNNKEL (reference sequence). The CDR3 reads CASSLASSYEQYF. In nucleotides, the CDR3 is TGTGCCAGCAGCCTTGCGAGCTCCTACGAGCAGTACTTC.

CDR3 residues: CASSESGRGLGQPQHF. In DNA form, the CDR3 reads TGTGCCAGCAGTGAATCGGGCAGGGGGCTTGGACAGCCCCAGCATTTT. The genes are TRBV2 and TRBJ1-5; 8 bases fit TRBD1. CDR3 length: 16 amino acids. In germline, CDR1 is SNHLY, CDR2 FYNNEI. V was pared by 2 bases and J by 7 bases, with 10 bases of the junction left unmatched.

The chain recombines TRBV27 with TRBJ1-6, with TRBD1 matching over 8 bases. The ends lost 5 bases at V and 13 bases at J; junction bases unmatched: 4. The CDR3 loop spans 12 amino acids. Germline loops: CDR1 MNHEY, CDR2 SMNVEV (reference sequence). The CDR3 loop reads CASSTPGGPLHF. CDR3 nucleotides: TGTGCCAGCAGTACCCCAGGGGGCCCCCTCCACTTT.

The rearrangement uses TRBV13 and TRBJ2-4, with TRBD2 matching 8 bases. This CDR3 is 14 amino acids long. Germline loops: CDR1 PRHDT, CDR2 FYEKMQ (reference sequence). The ends lost 5 bases at V and 6 bases at J; junction bases unmatched: 6. CDR3: CASSPGLESNIQYF. DNA for the CDR3: TGTGCCAGCAGCCCGGGACTAGAATCAAACATTCAGTACTTC.